A single sample gave rise to the 8 T cell receptor beta chains below, sequenced in a study of blood T cell repertoires in COVID-19. Repertoires were generated with immunoSEQ multiplex PCR, while TCRdb's copy carries only in-frame clones and drops some. The repertoire has under 200,000 clones, about four fifths of them found once; the top ten carry approximately 5.9%. Sequencing was done on a sample of peripheral blood. These receptors originate from a woman aged 40 to 49 with COVID-19, enrolled during active disease.

This chain links TRBV9 with TRBJ2-5, with D possibly being TRBD1 (6 bases). Between the trimmed V and J ends, which lost 0 bases and 3 bases, there was a span of 21 bases. This CDR3 comprises 18 residues. Germline-derived CDR1 and CDR2 are SGDLS and YYNGEE. CDR3: CASSVGVIGAGAEETQYF. Here the CDR3 DNA reads TGTGCCAGCAGCGTAGGTGTGATCGGGGCAGGGGCGGAAGAGACCCAGTACTTC.

The rearrangement uses TRBV7-9 and TRBJ1-5, with D perhaps matching TRBD1 (6 bases). The germline V and J ends were trimmed by 3 bases and 2 bases, with 14 bases remaining between them. From germline, CDR1 is SEHNR and CDR2 FQNEAQ (reference sequence). This CDR3 is built from 16 residues. The CDR3 protein is CASSFTAPGGNQPQHF. CDR3 DNA: TGTGCCAGCAGCTTTACGGCTCCAGGGGGCAATCAGCCCCAGCATTTT.

This clone occurred a few times. The chain has TRBV7-2 and TRBJ1-2, with TRBD1 matching over 10 bases. CDR1 and CDR2 (germline): SGHTA, FQGNSA. The ends lost 4 bases at V and 2 bases at J; junction bases unmatched: 7. The CDR3 extends over 16 amino acids. CDR3 coding DNA: TGTGCCAGCAGCTCGAATCCGGGACAGGGGAACTATGGCTACACCTTC. Protein: CASSSNPGQGNYGYTF.

This clone has just a few counts. This rearrangement joins TRBV5-4 to TRBJ2-3; D call uncertain. The CDR3 is 14 residues long. Trimming pared 3 bases from V and 1 base from J, leaving 9 bases between. Germline V gives CDR1 SGHNT, CDR2 YYREEE (reference sequence). This CDR3 is CASSSDTRTDTQYF. The CDR3 DNA follows: TGTGCCAGCAGCTCAGACACCCGCACAGATACGCAGTATTTT.

The J gene is TRBJ2-3, the V gene TRBV6-2 or TRBV6-3; 7 positions match TRBD1. Germline V gene data show CDR1 as MNHEY and CDR2 as SVGEGT. After removal of 5 bases from V and 4 bases from J, the junction contained 12 bases not matched to a gene. This CDR3 contains 16 residues. CDR3: CASSGRPGQLPDTQYF. DNA of the CDR3: TGTGCCAGCAGTGGAAGACCGGGACAGCTACCAGATACGCAGTATTTT.

The chain carries TRBV5-4 and TRBJ2-5; possibly TRBD2 for D (6 bases). V lost 0 bases and J 2 bases, leaving 8 bases between the germline ends. In germline, CDR1 is SGHNT, CDR2 YYREEE (reference sequence). The CDR3 length is 14 residues. CDR3 DNA: TGTGCCAGCAGCTTGGACGGACTACAAGAGACCCAGTACTTC. As protein: CASSLDGLQETQYF.

CDR3 coding DNA: TGTGCCAGCAGCCAGAACAGGGGGTCATTGGGTGAGCAGTTCTTC. Amino acid sequence: CASSQNRGSLGEQFF. V usage is TRBV7-7 and J usage is TRBJ2-1; 8 bases match TRBD1. The germline V gene has CDR1 SSHAT and CDR2 FNYEAQ (reference sequence). This CDR3 is 15 amino acids long. V dropped 5 bases and J dropped 9; count of bases not matched to a gene: 12.

The chain combines TRBV5-4 with TRBJ2-7, with TRBD1 identical over 11 bases. Germline CDR1 is SGHNT and CDR2 is YYREEE (reference sequence). The CDR3 consists of 15 residues. The ends lost 3 bases at V and 4 bases at J; junction bases unmatched: 6. In DNA, the CDR3 is TGTGCCAGCAGCTCGCCGGGACAGGGGGTATACGAGCAGTACTTC. Translated: CASSSPGQGVYEQYF. Filled out from reference TRBV5-4 and TRBJ2-7, the complete variable domain reads ETGVTQSPTHLIKTRGQQVTLRCSSQSGHNTVSWYQQALGQGPQFIFQYYREEENGRGNFPPRFSGLQFPNYSSELNVNALELDDSALYLCASSSPGQGVYEQYFGPGTRLTVT.